The 22 T cell receptor beta chains given below trace back to one sample, sequenced in a study of blood T cell repertoires in COVID-19. Method: immunoSEQ multiplex PCR; TCRdb's copy keeps in-frame clones and lacks some. Found here are around 150,000 clones, around 92% of them singletons; the top ten hold about 2.8%. Material for sequencing was peripheral blood. All receptors come from a man aged 55 to 70 with acute or convalescent COVID-19.

The V and J genes are TRBV7-2 and TRBJ1-6, with 10 positions matching TRBD1. CDR1 and CDR2 from the germline V gene are SGHTA and FQGNSA. The length of the CDR3 is 14 residues. Trimming cost V 3 bases and J 13 bases; bases outside gene matches: 6. This chain's CDR3 is CASSFGDRGWPLHF. DNA of the CDR3: TGTGCCAGCAGCTTCGGGGACAGGGGTTGGCCCCTCCACTTT.

The CDR3 DNA reads as TGTGCCAGCAGTCTACAGGGCTACACTGAAGCTTTCTTT. Translating gives CASSLQGYTEAFF. The gene calls are TRBV12-3 or TRBV12-4 and TRBJ1-1; D may be TRBD1 (6 bases). Trimming cost V 5 bases and J 3 bases, with 10 bases left between them. CDR3 size: 13 residues.

V gene TRBV4-1 combines with J gene TRBJ1-1; D is possibly TRBD1 (5 bases). V lost 5 bases to trimming and J lost 0 bases, with 7 bases between them. CDR1 MGHRA and CDR2 YSYEKL come from the germline V gene. The CDR3 sequence is 13 residues long. CDR3 in DNA: TGCGCCAGCAGCGGGGGGTTGAACACTGAAGCTTTCTTT. Translation gives CASSGGLNTEAFF.

This rearrangement joins TRBV3-1 (or the pseudogene TRBV3-2) to TRBJ1-1; no clear D. CDR1 is LGHDT and CDR2 is YNNKEL in the germline V gene (reference sequence). Trimming cost V 4 bases and J 3 bases, with 15 bases left between them. CDR3 length: 15 residues. CDR3: CASSPRGGLDTEAFF. The CDR3 DNA follows: TGTGCCAGCAGCCCCCGTGGAGGGCTGGACACTGAAGCTTTCTTT.

To note about this clone: This same CDR3 is encoded by further DNA sequences in the sample. This rearrangement joins TRBV7-9 to TRBJ2-3; 7 nucleotides line up with TRBD2. Trimming at V came to 5 bases and at J to 1 base, leaving 9 bases not matched to a gene. CDR1 is SEHNR and CDR2 is FQNEAQ in the germline V gene (reference sequence). This CDR3 region has 16 residues. CDR3 nucleotides: TGTGCCAGCAGCCCGCGAGGGAGGGGACGCACAGATACGCAGTATTTT. Its translation: CASSPRGRGRTDTQYF.

This clone has just one count. V is TRBV5-1 and J is TRBJ2-5; D unclear. CDR1 SGHRS and CDR2 YFSETQ come from the germline V gene. The V gene lost 2 bases and the J gene lost 5 bases, with 4 bases spanning the gap. The CDR3 is made up of 11 amino acids. The CDR3 reads CASSFRETQYF. CDR3 bases: TGCGCCAGCAGCTTCAGGGAGACCCAGTACTTC.

The chain couples TRBV11-2 to TRBJ2-7; D unresolved. The V gene lost 6 bases and the J gene lost 6 bases, with 18 bases spanning the gap. Germline CDR1 SGHAT, CDR2 FQNNGV. The CDR3 is 14 residues long. The chain's CDR3 is CASSIPGRFIEQYF. The CDR3 DNA is TGTGCCAGCAGTATCCCTGGGCGTTTTATCGAGCAGTACTTC.

This clone has only one observation. One end of the junction does not line up with germline, which may come from a read error. CDR3 region: CASSPDRGQGPSRPF. The CDR3 nucleotides read TGTGCCAGCAGCCCTGATCGCGGACAGGGGCCTTCCCGCCCATTC. The chain joins TRBV5-4 to TRBJ1-2, with TRBD1 matching 9 bases. This CDR3 region has 15 residues. Germline assignment: CDR1 SGHNT and CDR2 YYREEE (reference sequence).

The genes are TRBV18 and TRBJ1-2; 10 nucleotides match TRBD1. CDR3 length: 14 amino acids. The germline CDR1 and CDR2 sequences are KGHSH and LQKENI. The junction had 5 bases not matched to a gene; V was cut back by 5 bases and J by 5 bases. As DNA, the CDR3 is TGTGCCAGCTCATCGAAGGACAGGGGGTATGGCTACACCTTC. This encodes CASSSKDRGYGYTF. Using reference TRBV18 and TRBJ1-2 for the parts outside the CDR3, the full variable domain is NAGVMQNPRHLVRRRGQEARLRCSPMKGHSHVYWYRQLPEEGLKFMVYLQKENIIDESGMPKERFSAEFPKEGPSILRIQQVVRGDSAAYFCASSSKDRGYGYTFGSGTRLTVV.

V usage is TRBV7-2 and J usage is TRBJ2-5, with a weak D call TRBD1 (5 bases). Looked up from germline, CDR1 is SGHTA and CDR2 is FQGNSA. The CDR3 runs 14 residues. The ends were cut back, 1 base at V and 4 bases at J, with 10 bases in the middle. The CDR3 DNA sequence: TGTGCCAGCAGCTTAGGTCCAGGGTCAGAGACCCAGTACTTC. Translation gives CASSLGPGSETQYF.

The rearrangement uses TRBV14 and TRBJ2-4; D is unresolved. The CDR3 is made up of 13 amino acids. V dropped 0 bases and J dropped 8 bases, with 8 bases sitting between them. Per the germline V gene, CDR1 is SGHDN and CDR2 is FVKESK. DNA of the CDR3: TGTGCCAGCAGCCAAGACGGTTTGGACATTCAGTACTTC. Translating gives CASSQDGLDIQYF.

The count of this clone is one. CDR3 DNA sequence: TGTGCCATCAGTGAGTCTCAGGGACAGGGGTACCATGAGCAGTTCTTC. Protein: CAISESQGQGYHEQFF. This chain uses TRBV10-3 with TRBJ2-1; 10 bases fit TRBD1. Germline trimming cut 0 bases from V and 8 bases from J; bases unmatched to any gene: 7. This CDR3 spans 16 amino acids. Germline CDR1 ENHRY, CDR2 SYGVKD.

The chain links TRBV6-5 to TRBJ2-1; 9 positions agree with TRBD1. Unmatched junction bases numbered 13, after V lost 3 bases and J lost 10 bases. The CDR3 contains 16 residues. The V gene's germline CDR1 is MNHEY and CDR2 SVGAGI. The CDR3 region is CASSYSGTGSGREQFF. The CDR3 region has the DNA TGTGCCAGCAGTTATTCCGGGACAGGGAGCGGTAGAGAGCAGTTCTTC.

The chain links TRBV6-2 or TRBV6-3 to TRBJ2-1, with a tentative D call TRBD2 (5 bases). Per germline, CDR1 MNHEY and CDR2 SVGEGT. The CDR3 spans 18 residues. Trimming shortened V by 0 bases and J by 3 bases, and 18 bases separated the two germline ends. CDR3 sequence: CASSYSIGSGELYNEQFF. The CDR3 DNA is TGTGCCAGCAGTTACTCGATTGGTTCCGGGGAACTCTACAATGAGCAGTTCTTC.

The rearrangement uses TRBV13 and TRBJ1-4; no reliable D call. Trimming left V 5 bases short and J 3 bases short, with 10 bases between. This CDR3 spans 14 amino acids. Germline-derived CDR1 and CDR2 are PRHDT and FYEKMQ (reference sequence). The CDR3 loop reads CASSRRGSNEKLFF. The CDR3 bases are TGTGCCAGCAGCCGTCGGGGATCTAATGAAAAACTGTTTTTT. Combining the CDR3 with reference TRBV13 and TRBJ1-4 gives the whole variable domain AAGVIQSPRHLIKEKRETATLKCYPIPRHDTVYWYQQGPGQDPQFLISFYEKMQSDKGSIPDRFSAQQFSDYHSELNMSSLELGDSALYFCASSRRGSNEKLFFGSGTQLSVL.

V usage is TRBV5-8 and J usage is TRBJ2-2, with D unresolved. Germline CDR1 and CDR2: SGHTS and YDEGEE. Trimming pared 0 bases from V and 8 bases from J, leaving 14 bases between. This CDR3 comprises 15 residues. This chain's CDR3 is CASSLGYLTSGELFF. In DNA, the CDR3 is TGTGCCAGCAGCTTGGGGTACTTAACCTCGGGGGAGCTGTTTTTT.

This rearrangement joins TRBV27 to TRBJ1-5, with D maybe TRBD1 (6 bases). V was cut by 5 bases and J by 0 bases, with 23 bases left in between. Germline CDR1 and CDR2: MNHEY and SMNVEV (reference sequence). CDR3 length equals 19 residues. CDR3 bases: TGTGCCAGCAGTACAGGGACGAGGAAAGTACATGATAGCAATCAGCCCCAGCATTTT. Amino acid sequence: CASSTGTRKVHDSNQPQHF.

This chain uses TRBV24-1 with TRBJ2-5; tentatively, D is TRBD2 (6 bases). This CDR3 comprises 14 residues. Germline-derived CDR1 and CDR2 are KGHDR and SFDVKD. With 9 bases removed from V and 5 bases from J, the gap between germline ends came to 18 bases. CDR3 sequence: CATSESAGTETQYF. In DNA form, the CDR3 reads TGTGCCACCTCTGAGTCGGCAGGGACTGAGACCCAGTACTTC.

In this sample, this clone turned up once. The V call is TRBV7-2, the J call TRBJ2-5, with a possible D match to TRBD1 (6 bases). Germline assignment: CDR1 SGHTA and CDR2 FQGNSA. Trimming pared 1 base from V and 2 bases from J, leaving 11 bases between. This CDR3 comprises 15 residues. CDR3 amino acids: CASSLGGRGQETQYF. The CDR3 region has the DNA TGTGCCAGCAGCTTAGGGGGCAGGGGACAAGAGACCCAGTACTTC.

This clone was observed a handful of times. This same CDR3 is encoded by further DNA sequences in the sample. V gene TRBV18 combines with J gene TRBJ2-7; 8 bases fit TRBD1. The CDR3 contains 13 residues. Germline V gene data show CDR1 as KGHSH and CDR2 as LQKENI. The ends lost 6 bases at V and 4 bases at J; junction bases unmatched: 5. CDR3 amino acids: CASSPGTGYEQYF. The CDR3 DNA reads TGTGCCAGCTCGCCCGGGACAGGATACGAGCAGTACTTC. The full variable domain, in which reference TRBV18 and TRBJ2-7 provide the parts outside the CDR3, is NAGVMQNPRHLVRRRGQEARLRCSPMKGHSHVYWYRQLPEEGLKFMVYLQKENIIDESGMPKERFSAEFPKEGPSILRIQQVVRGDSAAYFCASSPGTGYEQYFGPGTRLTVT.

The rearrangement joins TRBV2 to TRBJ1-5, with TRBD1 matching 10 bases. Germline CDR1 reads SNHLY; CDR2 reads FYNNEI. The CDR3 covers 14 residues. The V and J ends lost 6 bases and 5 bases, in that order; junction bases with no gene match: 4. CDR3 nucleotide sequence: TGTGCCAGCAGCGGGACAGGGGTCTATCAGCCCCAGCATTTT. It codes for CASSGTGVYQPQHF.

This clone showed up just once. This chain uses TRBV30 with TRBJ1-2; D not certain. Looked up from germline, CDR1 is GTSNPN and CDR2 is SVGIG (reference sequence). The CDR3 runs 14 residues. Trimming took 2 bases from V and 5 from J, leaving 15 bases between them. Written as DNA, the CDR3 is TGTGCCTGGAGTACTCGTTGGAGGGTATATGGCTACACCTTC. Translated: CAWSTRWRVYGYTF.